A selection of T cell receptor beta chains follows, all from one sample in a study of shared clonotypes between healthy human individuals. Some clones are missing from TCRdb's copy, which holds only in-frame ones; the method was immunoSEQ multiplex PCR. The profile shows over a million clones, around 82% of them singletons. The sample comprised memory CD4+ T cells from PBMCs. The receptors shown here come from a man aged 18 to 29 in good health. Some clones in this sample may be carry-over from other donors' samples. CDR3s include the opening cysteine and the closing phenylalanine or tryptophan. A D gene is named only where the DNA matches it firmly. Size is omitted from some rows. Given values are once, few, many or a class for expanded clones.

clone_size,v_call,j_call,d_call,cdr3_nt,cdr3_aa
.,TRBV5-6,TRBJ2-1,TRBD2,TGTGCCAGCAGCCAGGGACTAGCGAGTTCCTACAATGAGCAGTTCTTC,CASSQGLASSYNEQFF
once,TRBV7-2,TRBJ2-7,.,TGTGCCAGCAGGGGAACAGGGCGGTTAAGCGAGCAGTACTTC,CASRGTGRLSEQYF
.,TRBV2,TRBJ2-7,.,TGTGCCAGGAATCCTTGTATCGGGACAGGGATGCCCAGAGTTCGGGCTAGCGGGACTTACGAGCAGTACTTC,CARNPCIGTGMPRVRASGTYEQYF
.,TRBV11-2,TRBJ1-2,.,TGTGCCAGCAGCTCAGTATCTGACAGACGCTATGGCTACACCTTC,CASSSVSDRRYGYTF
few,TRBV7-9,TRBJ2-3,.,TGTGCCAGCAGCTTAGTTAATGGACCCCCAGATTTT,CASSLVNGPPDF
.,TRBV11-2,TRBJ2-3,TRBD2,TGTGCCAGCAGCTGGACTAGAGGAACAGATACGCAGTATTTT,CASSWTRGTDTQYF
.,TRBV19,TRBJ1-5,.,TGTGCCAGTAAAATAGGAGGGGGGGCGAGTCAGCCCCAGCATTTT,CASKIGGGASQPQHF
.,TRBV28,TRBJ2-7,TRBD1,TGTGCCAGCAGTCCCGGGACAGGGGGCGTAACGTCCTACGAGCAGTACTTC,CASSPGTGGVTSYEQYF
.,TRBV6-1,TRBJ1-2,TRBD1,TGTGCCAGCAGTGAAGCGGTTTGGACAGGGTCTCATGGCTACACCTTC,CASSEAVWTGSHGYTF
.,TRBV18,TRBJ2-3,.,TGTGCCAGCCGCATTCAAACTGGGGATACGCAGTATTTT,CASRIQTGDTQYF
.,TRBV27,TRBJ2-3,.,TGTGCCAGCAGTTTAGAGGATACGCAGTATTTT,CASSLEDTQYF
.,TRBV30,TRBJ1-4,.,TGTGCCTGGGAAGAACACAGGGCCCAAAAACTGTTTTTT,CAWEEHRAQKLFF